What follows are 24 T cell receptor beta chains derived from one specimen sequenced in a study of blood T cell repertoires in COVID-19. Only in-frame clones appear in the TCRdb table, and some are missing; sequencing was by immunoSEQ multiplex PCR. The repertoire includes a few hundred thousand clones, approximately 83% of them detected once, and 3.5% to 4.5% sits in the top ten. Sequenced: PBMCs or T cells enriched from blood (not recorded which). These receptors all stem from a young woman who had recovered from COVID-19.

This clone was seen once. V and J are TRBV28 and TRBJ2-7, with a weak D call TRBD2 (6 bases). CDR1 is MDHEN, CDR2 SYDVKM, per germline. V gave up 5 bases and J gave up 4 bases, with 18 bases separating them. There are 15 residues in the CDR3. CDR3 in DNA: TGTGCCAGCAGTCGGAAGGGACTCCCCCCTTACGAGCAGTACTTC. Encoded protein: CASSRKGLPPYEQYF.

This sequence joins TRBV4-2 and TRBJ1-6; tentatively, D is TRBD1 (5 bases). The CDR3 loop spans 17 amino acids. V was shortened by 1 base and J by 10 bases, with 20 bases between the two germline ends. CDR1 LGHNA and CDR2 YNFKEQ come from the germline V gene. CDR3 amino acids: CASSQVITGETVSPLHF. CDR3 nucleotides: TGTGCCAGCAGCCAAGTTATAACAGGAGAGACGGTCTCACCCCTCCACTTT.

V gene TRBV2 combines with J gene TRBJ2-1; TRBD2 matches at 12 bases. V shed 5 bases, J shed 9 bases, and the junction held 5 bases outside the gene matches. The CDR3 totals 14 residues. Germline CDR1 SNHLY, CDR2 FYNNEI. CDR3 in DNA: TGTGCCAGCAGTAGACTAGCGGGGGTGAGTGAGCAGTTCTTC. Encoded protein: CASSRLAGVSEQFF.

The chain combines TRBV3-1 (or the pseudogene TRBV3-2) with TRBJ2-2, with unresolved D. The V end was cut by 4 bases, the J end by 6 bases, with 9 bases between. The germline V gene encodes CDR1 LGHDT and CDR2 YNNKEL (reference sequence). CDR3 length equals 13 residues. This CDR3 is CASSPGGSGELFF. DNA for the CDR3: TGTGCCAGCAGCCCGGGTGGGTCCGGGGAGCTGTTTTTT.

The CDR3, as DNA: TGTGCCAGCAGTGAAGCGCTTAGTGTCTATGGCTACACCTTC. It yields the protein CASSEALSVYGYTF. This chain links TRBV6-1 with TRBJ1-2, with D uncertain. Looked up from germline, CDR1 is MNHNS and CDR2 is SASEGT. CDR3 length equals 14 residues. V was clipped by 0 bases and J by 4 bases, with 9 bases between them.

The genes are TRBV7-2 and TRBJ2-5, with a possible D match to TRBD2 (7 bases). The V end lost 1 base, the J end lost 7 bases, and 16 bases lay between the germline ends. This CDR3 contains 15 residues. Germline CDR1 reads SGHTA; CDR2 reads FQGNSA. The CDR3 sequence: CASSLVRGAPGTQYF. CDR3 DNA: TGTGCCAGCAGCTTAGTCCGGGGGGCCCCAGGGACCCAGTACTTC.

The chain combines TRBV19 with TRBJ1-6; no definite D call. The CDR3 consists of 13 residues. V lost 6 bases and J 4 bases, leaving 7 bases between the germline ends. Germline CDR1 reads LNHDA; CDR2 reads SQIVND (reference sequence). The CDR3 protein is CASSPGYNSPLHF. CDR3 DNA sequence: TGTGCCAGTAGCCCGGGGTATAATTCACCCCTCCACTTT.

The chain links TRBV28 to TRBJ1-1; TRBD1 aligns across 8 bases. Germline-derived CDR1 and CDR2 are MDHEN and SYDVKM. This CDR3 region has 16 residues. V trimming: 5 bases; J trimming: 1 base; junction bases outside the gene matches: 9. The CDR3 region has the DNA TGTGCCAGCAGTGTAAACCAGGGGGCGGGGAACACTGAAGCTTTCTTT. This sequence encodes CASSVNQGAGNTEAFF.

The gene calls are TRBV2 and TRBJ2-7; 8 bases line up with TRBD2. V shed 2 bases and J 0 bases; nucleotides not matched to a gene: 6. This CDR3 region has 16 residues. Germline V lookup: CDR1 SNHLY, CDR2 FYNNEI. CDR3 sequence (DNA): TGTGCCAGCAGTGAATGGCGGGGGGCCAGCTCCTACGAGCAGTACTTC. Protein product: CASSEWRGASSYEQYF.

This rearrangement joins TRBV10-2 to TRBJ1-2; 8 bases agree with TRBD1. V was pared by 8 bases and J by 4 bases, with 6 bases of the junction left unmatched. There are 13 residues in the CDR3. Germline-derived CDR1 and CDR2 are WSHSY and SAAADI. The CDR3 nucleotides are TGCGCCAGCGGGCAGGGGGCAAGCTATGGCTACACCTTC. This gives the protein CASGQGASYGYTF.

The chain uses TRBV5-1 and TRBJ2-5, with 8 positions matching TRBD1. This CDR3 spans 13 amino acids. J was trimmed by 5 bases and V by 7 bases; bases with no gene match: 7. Germline CDR1 and CDR2: SGHRS and YFSETQ. CDR3 coding DNA: TGCGCCAGCTCAGGGGGCGCGGAGGAGACCCAGTACTTC. Encoded protein: CASSGGAEETQYF.

A single count supports this clone. The chain uses TRBV5-6 and TRBJ2-7, with D possibly TRBD2 on 6 matching bases. The CDR3 is 16 residues long. V lost 0 bases, J lost 5 bases, and 18 bases lay in between. Germline V lookup: CDR1 SGHDT, CDR2 YYEEEE. CDR3 residues: CASSLAEGPFFHEQYF. The CDR3 DNA reads TGTGCCAGCAGCTTGGCGGAGGGTCCCTTCTTCCACGAGCAGTACTTC. Together with reference TRBV5-6 and TRBJ2-7, the CDR3 gives the full variable domain: DAGVTQSPTHLIKTRGQQVTLRCSPKSGHDTVSWYQQALGQGPQFIFQYYEEEERQRGNFPDRFSGHQFPNYSSELNVNALLLGDSALYLCASSLAEGPFFHEQYFGPGTRLTVT.

V and J are TRBV7-8 and TRBJ2-1; TRBD2 is a possible D gene (6 bases). Germline values: CDR1 SGHVS, CDR2 FQNEAQ. The CDR3 is 16 residues long. The V gene lost 5 bases and the J gene lost 0 bases, with 14 bases spanning the gap. The DNA for the CDR3 is TGTGCCAGCAGCCGGGACTCTCAAAGCTCCTACAATGAGCAGTTCTTC. This codes for CASSRDSQSSYNEQFF.

The V gene is TRBV18, the J gene TRBJ2-3; 7 bases are shared with TRBD2. Germline V CDR1 and CDR2: KGHSH, LQKENI. Trimming removed 2 bases from V and 4 bases from J; junction bases left unmatched: 9. This CDR3 is built from 16 residues. The CDR3 DNA follows: TGTGCCAGCTCACCAATATCGGTGGGGGGGGCAGATACGCAGTATTTT. Translated: CASSPISVGGADTQYF.

This clone was seen more than once but under ten times. The gene calls are TRBV11-3 and TRBJ1-2, with TRBD1 as a possible D gene (5 bases). Germline V lookup: CDR1 SGHNT, CDR2 YENEEA. Between the trimmed V and J ends, which lost 2 bases and 4 bases, there was a span of 17 bases. The CDR3 has 16 amino acids. DNA for the CDR3: TGTGCCAGCAGCTTATCCGACCTGGGGCCGTTCTATGGCTACACCTTC. Its translation is CASSLSDLGPFYGYTF.

The chain couples TRBV5-1 to TRBJ2-7, with 8 nucleotides matching TRBD1. The V gene's germline CDR1 is SGHRS and CDR2 YFSETQ. The CDR3 extends over 13 amino acids. The V and J ends lost 4 bases and 2 bases, in that order; junction bases with no gene match: 2. Written as DNA, the CDR3 is TGCGCCAGCAGCAACAGGGGGACCTACGAGCAGTACTTC. It is translated as CASSNRGTYEQYF.

The chain carries TRBV5-6 and TRBJ2-5, with TRBD1 matching over 9 bases. CDR1 SGHDT and CDR2 YYEEEE come from the germline V gene. V shed 5 bases, J shed 1 base, and the junction held 6 bases outside the gene matches. The CDR3 consists of 15 residues. Here the CDR3 DNA reads TGTGCCAGCAGACCTCTGGACAGGGGCCAAGAGACCCAGTACTTC. Protein: CASRPLDRGQETQYF.

The chain has TRBV7-9 and TRBJ2-3; 7 bases match TRBD2. Germline trimming cut 4 bases from V and 4 bases from J; bases unmatched to any gene: 14. CDR1 SEHNR and CDR2 FQNEAQ come from the germline V gene (reference sequence). The CDR3 consists of 17 residues. The CDR3: CASSSTLGGGTADTQYF. The CDR3 nucleotides are TGTGCCAGCAGCTCCACCCTGGGGGGGGGAACGGCAGATACGCAGTATTTT.

The chain carries TRBV6-5 and TRBJ1-1; 7 nucleotides agree with TRBD1. The CDR3 sequence is 12 residues long. J gave up 7 bases and V 6 bases, and 5 bases lay outside the gene matches. Germline CDR1 MNHEY, CDR2 SVGAGI. The CDR3 region is CASSLDRVEAFF. The CDR3 nucleotides read TGTGCCAGCAGCCTTGACAGGGTTGAAGCTTTCTTT.

This chain uses TRBV18 with TRBJ2-2; tentative D call: TRBD2 (6 bases). The germline gives CDR1 KGHSH, CDR2 LQKENI. The ends were cut back, 3 bases at V and 4 bases at J, with 15 bases in the middle. The CDR3 sequence is 16 residues long. The CDR3 loop is CASSPSLADLTGELFF. Written as DNA, the CDR3 is TGTGCCAGCTCACCTAGTTTAGCGGACCTCACCGGGGAGCTGTTTTTT.

The chain combines TRBV15 with TRBJ2-7, with 9 bases aligning to TRBD2. V lost 0 bases, J lost 5 bases, and 11 bases stayed unmatched. The CDR3 totals 17 residues. Germline loops: CDR1 LNHNV, CDR2 YYDKDF (reference sequence). The CDR3 DNA reads as TGTGCCACCAGCAGAGACGGTGCGGGAGGGCCTAAGGACGAGCAGTACTTC. Its translation: CATSRDGAGGPKDEQYF.

This clone was observed once. The chain is built from TRBV4-1 and TRBJ2-3, with a weak D call TRBD2 (6 bases). CDR1 is MGHRA, CDR2 YSYEKL, per germline. CDR3 length: 17 residues. Trimming cost V 0 bases and J 2 bases, with 15 bases left between them. This chain's CDR3 is CASSQEGGMRPTDTQYF. CDR3 nucleotides: TGCGCCAGCAGCCAAGAGGGCGGGATGCGGCCCACAGATACGCAGTATTTT.

This clone has a single count. This sequence joins TRBV6-5 and TRBJ1-5; 9 bases match TRBD1. Germline lookup yields CDR1 MNHEY and CDR2 SVGAGI. The CDR3 consists of 15 residues. Unmatched junction bases numbered 4, after V lost 0 bases and J lost 7 bases. The CDR3 nucleotides read TGTGCCAGCAGTTACTCGAGGACAGGGGCACAGCCCCAGCATTTT. Encoded protein: CASSYSRTGAQPQHF.

V is TRBV4-1 and J is TRBJ1-1; D is ambiguous. CDR3 length: 17 amino acids. From germline, CDR1 is MGHRA and CDR2 YSYEKL. Trimming stripped 4 bases from V and 1 base from J, with 19 bases between. CDR3 nucleotide sequence: TGCGCCAGCAGCCTAAAAAGAGCGGAGACCTCGAACACTGAAGCTTTCTTT. Its protein is CASSLKRAETSNTEAFF.